This T cell receptor beta chain was found in a study of control samples from healthy donors and cancer patients. This CDR3 comprises 13 residues. The germline V and J ends were trimmed by 11 bases and 5 bases, with 16 bases remaining between them. The germline V gene has CDR1 SEHNR and CDR2 FQNEAQ (reference sequence). TCRdb's table, derived via immunoSEQ multiplex PCR, lists solely in-frame clones and lacks some. The sample holds tens of thousands of clones, approximately 94% seen once. The chain combines TRBV7-9 with TRBJ2-1, with D tentatively TRBD1 (5 bases). The sequenced sample was PBMCs. The receptor's source is a man aged 25 to 45 with colorectal cancer. The CDR3 is CAETGQGNNEQFF. The CDR3 bases are TGTGCCGAGACTGGACAAGGGAACAATGAGCAGTTCTTC.